This entry features one T cell receptor (beta chain) sequence. What it binds is not known. TCRdb reprocessed the 5' RACE reads with MiXCR, giving one entry per CDR3 protein. The table shows around 510,000 distinct CDR3 sequences, with roughly 20% occurring only once. This sample is part of a study of T-cell memory formation after mild COVID-19. On the study more broadly: TCR clusters showed largely donor specificity.

General observations from the study: CD4/CD8 balance characterized clones contracting day 15 to 85, and CD4+ skew characterized later expanders. Whether day 37 second-wave clones are SARS-CoV-2-specific was not confirmed.

Trimming removed 3 bases at V and 0 bases at J, with 8 bases between. The CDR3 length is 15 residues. This TCR was sampled from an adult woman who had mild COVID-19 (a few samples of this study predate the infection). Cell type and time point are not known. Sequenced: PBMCs or a T cell subset sorted from them (not recorded which). The V and J genes are TRBV12-3 or TRBV12-4 and TRBJ1-4, with a possible D match to TRBD1 (6 bases). CDR3 DNA: TGTGCCAGCAGTTTTCAGGGGACAACTAATGAAAAACTGTTTTTT. This sequence encodes CASSFQGTTNEKLFF.